This T cell receptor beta chain was profiled in a study of sequential checkpoint blockade in melanoma. The wider study: Arm A got nivolumab then ipilimumab; arm B the reverse, 1:1. 91 pretreatment tumor DNA samples were TCRβ immunosequenced.

Treatment noted: randomized to nivolumab then ipilimumab (arm A) or the reverse (arm B). No patient had prior DNA-damaging chemotherapy. Looked up from germline, CDR1 is SGHNT and CDR2 is YENEEA. V lost 5 bases to trimming and J lost 2 bases, with 15 bases between them. CDR3 length: 16 residues. The data were produced by immunoSEQ multiplex PCR, yet TCRdb's version contains in-frame clones alone and is incomplete. Of about 7,000 clones listed, 20% are singletons. This clone was observed a handful of times. This sequence joins TRBV11-3 and TRBJ2-2, with D perhaps being TRBD1 or TRBD2 (6 bases each). The receptor's source is a human donor with melanoma. Source: tumor tissue (inferred from file names), taken from a patient given nivolumab and ipilimumab in sequence. CDR3: CASSQWKGGNTGELFF. The CDR3 DNA reads TGTGCCAGCAGCCAGTGGAAGGGGGGCAACACCGGGGAGCTGTTTTTT. The variable domain in full, with the rest retrieved from reference TRBV11-3 and TRBJ2-2, is EAGVVQSPRYKIIEKKQPVAFWCNPISGHNTLYWYLQNLGQGPELLIRYENEEAVDDSQLPKDRFSAERLKGVDSTLKIQPAELGDSAVYLCASSQWKGGNTGELFFGEGSRLTVL.